The T cell receptor beta chain under discussion was sequenced for a study of T cell responses to AZD1222 COVID-19 vaccine. Points from the study as a whole: Baseline seropositivity characterized only six AZD1222 recipients.

Assay used: immunoSEQ multiplex PCR; TCRdb lists only in-frame clones, some missing. The sample records over 120,000 clones, about 94% being singletons. This CDR3 is 13 amino acids long. Germline-derived CDR1 and CDR2 are SGHAT and FQNNGV. Trimming took 0 bases from V and 7 from J, leaving 9 bases between them. In the case of this clone: No antigen is known for it.

The chain is built from TRBV11-2 and TRBJ1-1; D call uncertain. This material consisted of peripheral blood, taken on day 0 of AZD1222 vaccination. This clonotype was obtained from an adult in good health. CDR3 DNA: TGTGCCAGCAGCTTAGACGCGCCGAGTGAAGCTTTCTTT. Protein sequence: CASSLDAPSEAFF.